Below are 23 T cell receptor beta chains sequenced from a single sample in a study of shared clonotypes between healthy human individuals. TCRdb keeps only in-frame clones here, not all; method: immunoSEQ multiplex PCR. The top ten hold about 1.5% of the sample, which has roughly 1,100,000 clones, about 76% seen once. The sequenced sample consisted of memory CD4+ T cells sorted from blood. The subset is: CD45RA-negative fraction. These receptors all come from a man younger than 35 in good health.

The chain carries TRBV6-5 and TRBJ2-7; tentatively, D is TRBD1 (6 bases). There are 11 residues in the CDR3. V lost 10 bases, J lost 4 bases, and 11 bases lay in between. From germline, CDR1 is MNHEY and CDR2 SVGAGI. This CDR3 reads CATQGKYEQYF. Here the CDR3 DNA reads TGTGCCACCCAGGGGAAGTACGAGCAGTACTTC.

The V call is TRBV5-1, the J call TRBJ2-2; D uncertain. Germline CDR1 and CDR2: SGHRS and YFSETQ. The CDR3 totals 15 residues. V was shortened by 4 bases and J by 3 bases, with 13 bases between the two germline ends. The DNA for the CDR3 is TGCGCCAGCAGCCAGCTAGATGGAGACACCGGGGAGCTGTTTTTT. Protein product: CASSQLDGDTGELFF.

The chain combines TRBV30 with TRBJ2-2; 8 bases are shared with TRBD2. J was trimmed by 0 bases and V by 8 bases; bases with no gene match: 5. This CDR3 contains 14 residues. Germline V lookup: CDR1 GTSNPN, CDR2 SVGIG (reference sequence). The CDR3 sequence: CAVGRASNTGELFF. DNA of the CDR3: TGTGCCGTCGGGAGGGCCTCGAACACCGGGGAGCTGTTTTTT.

The chain uses TRBV28 and TRBJ1-4, with no clear D. V was cut by 3 bases and J by 8 bases, with 16 bases left in between. The CDR3 has 15 residues. Germline loops: CDR1 MDHEN, CDR2 SYDVKM. CDR3: CASSFVGSFREKLFF. CDR3 in DNA: TGTGCCAGCAGTTTCGTAGGTTCCTTCCGAGAAAAACTGTTTTTT.

The V gene is TRBV5-1, the J gene TRBJ2-1, with D perhaps TRBD2 (6 bases). CDR3 length: 14 amino acids. Trimming took 7 bases from V and 9 from J, leaving 20 bases between them. In germline, CDR1 is SGHRS, CDR2 YFSETQ. This CDR3 is CASSEGSGVGEQFF. DNA of the CDR3: TGCGCCAGCTCGGAAGGGTCGGGGGTTGGTGAGCAGTTCTTC.

The chain combines TRBV15 with TRBJ1-5; D is perhaps TRBD1 (6 bases). With 3 bases removed from V and 6 bases from J, the gap between germline ends came to 18 bases. The CDR3 has 16 amino acids. The V gene's germline CDR1 is LNHNV and CDR2 YYDKDF (reference sequence). The DNA of the CDR3 is TGTGCCACCAGCAGCATAGGGGTGCAGGGGAGTCAGCCCCAGCATTTT. Translating gives CATSSIGVQGSQPQHF.

About this clone: One base separates it from a far larger clone, so it is likely a read error. This chain uses TRBV10-1 with TRBJ2-5, with 7 nucleotides matching TRBD1. The CDR3 is 15 amino acids. From germline, CDR1 is WNHNN and CDR2 SYGVQD (reference sequence). The CDR3 sequence: CVSSEYRGLQETQYF. The CDR3 DNA follows: TGCGTCAGCAGTGAGTACAGGGGTCTCCAAGAGACCCAGTACTTC.

The rearrangement uses TRBV6-6 and TRBJ1-6, with D possibly matching TRBD1 (6 bases). CDR1 and CDR2 (germline): MNHNY, SVGAGI (reference sequence). CDR3 length equals 16 residues. Between the trimmed V and J ends, which lost 7 bases and 5 bases, there was a span of 18 bases. CDR3 protein: CASIPTAGQNNSPLHF. The CDR3 bases are TGTGCCAGCATTCCTACGGCCGGACAGAATAATTCACCCCTCCACTTT.

The chain couples TRBV18 to TRBJ1-1; TRBD1 might be the D (6 bases). Germline V lookup: CDR1 KGHSH, CDR2 LQKENI. Trimming cost V 2 bases and J 7 bases, with 11 bases left between them. The CDR3 has 13 amino acids. The CDR3: CASSPREGDEAFF. CDR3 DNA sequence: TGTGCCAGCTCACCAAGGGAGGGGGATGAAGCTTTCTTT. The whole variable domain, filled in from reference TRBV18 and TRBJ1-1, reads NAGVMQNPRHLVRRRGQEARLRCSPMKGHSHVYWYRQLPEEGLKFMVYLQKENIIDESGMPKERFSAEFPKEGPSILRIQQVVRGDSAAYFCASSPREGDEAFFGQGTRLTVV.

This chain links TRBV5-4 with TRBJ2-3; D call uncertain. CDR1 is SGHNT and CDR2 is YYREEE in the germline V gene (reference sequence). CDR3 size: 16 residues. V dropped 2 bases and J dropped 1 base, with 14 bases sitting between them. This CDR3 reads CASSFSTAPGTDTQYF. CDR3 DNA: TGTGCCAGCAGCTTTAGCACTGCGCCAGGCACAGATACGCAGTATTTT.

The chain employs TRBV4-1 and TRBJ1-5; D is ambiguous. CDR3 length: 16 residues. CDR1 and CDR2 (germline): MGHRA, YSYEKL. The V end was cut by 0 bases, the J end by 3 bases, with 12 bases between. The CDR3 region is CASSQEAGGNNQPQHF. The CDR3 region has the DNA TGCGCCAGCAGCCAAGAGGCGGGTGGGAACAATCAGCCCCAGCATTTT.

The chain has TRBV19 and TRBJ2-1; 16 positions agree with TRBD2. This CDR3 is 21 amino acids long. Germline V gene lookup returns CDR1 LNHDA and CDR2 SQIVND (reference sequence). V was pared by 3 bases and J by 7 bases, with 18 bases of the junction left unmatched. DNA of the CDR3: TGTGCCAGTAGTATGGCAACGGGCTTTTCCGGGACTAGCGGGAGGGGTAATGAGCAGTTCTTC. As protein: CASSMATGFSGTSGRGNEQFF.

The gene calls are TRBV7-9 and TRBJ2-5; D perhaps matches TRBD2 (5 bases). V lost 6 bases and J 5 bases, leaving 16 bases between the germline ends. Germline CDR1 reads SEHNR; CDR2 reads FQNEAQ (reference sequence). The CDR3 is made up of 14 amino acids. CDR3 DNA sequence: TGTGCCAGCAGTCCCGGACTGAGCCTCGAGACCCAGTACTTC. Its translation: CASSPGLSLETQYF.

The genes are TRBV4-1 and TRBJ1-5; a weak D match, TRBD1 (5 bases). The germline gives CDR1 MGHRA, CDR2 YSYEKL. The CDR3 extends over 16 amino acids. The V end was cut by 0 bases, the J end by 2 bases, with 11 bases between. The CDR3 region has the DNA TGCGCCAGCAGCCAAGATGAAGGGGAAGGCAATCAGCCCCAGCATTTT. Translated: CASSQDEGEGNQPQHF.

The gene calls are TRBV6-1 and TRBJ2-7, with unresolved D. In germline, CDR1 is MNHNS, CDR2 SASEGT. The germline V and J ends were trimmed by 1 base and 0 bases, with 10 bases remaining between them. This CDR3 region has 15 residues. The CDR3 loop is CASSEGRSSSYEQYF. CDR3 DNA: TGTGCCAGCAGTGAAGGTCGGTCTAGCTCCTACGAGCAGTACTTC.

Note on this clone: The sample has other DNA sequences that encode this CDR3 too. The chain couples TRBV5-6 to TRBJ2-7; possibly TRBD1 for D (5 bases). V was cut by 2 bases and J by 4 bases, with 10 bases left in between. The CDR3 consists of 13 residues. The germline gives CDR1 SGHDT, CDR2 YYEEEE. The CDR3 DNA is TGTGCCAGCAGCTTTACAGGTCCTTACGAGCAGTACTTC. Its protein product is CASSFTGPYEQYF.

The V call is TRBV27, the J call TRBJ2-7; D may match TRBD1 or TRBD2 (6 bases each). The V gene's germline CDR1 is MNHEY and CDR2 SMNVEV (reference sequence). Between the trimmed V and J ends, which lost 3 bases and 0 bases, there was a span of 12 bases. The CDR3 is made up of 15 amino acids. DNA for the CDR3: TGTGCCAGCAGTTTGGTGGGGGGCGTCTCCTACGAGCAGTACTTC. Its protein is CASSLVGGVSYEQYF.

The rearrangement links TRBV5-1 to TRBJ1-6, with 10 bases matching TRBD1. The J segment lost 0 bases and the V segment lost 4 bases, leaving 7 bases of the junction unmatched. Per the germline V gene, CDR1 is SGHRS and CDR2 is YFSETQ. The CDR3 is 18 residues long. The CDR3 DNA is TGCGCCAGCAGCGTGGGGGGACAGGGGAGCTCCTATAATTCACCCCTCCACTTT. Translation gives CASSVGGQGSSYNSPLHF. The full variable domain, completed using reference TRBV5-1 and TRBJ1-6, is KAGVTQTPRYLIKTRGQQVTLSCSPISGHRSVSWYQQTPGQGLQFLFEYFSETQRNKGNFPGRFSGRQFSNSRSEMNVSTLELGDSALYLCASSVGGQGSSYNSPLHFGNGTRLTVT.

CDR3 amino acids: CASSLWDAGVTDTQYF. CDR3 nucleotides: TGCGCCAGCAGCTTGTGGGACGCGGGGGTCACAGATACGCAGTATTTT. The rearrangement links TRBV5-1 to TRBJ2-3, with 7 positions matching TRBD2. V lost 1 base and J lost 2; bases outside the gene matches: 7. Per the germline V gene, CDR1 is SGHRS and CDR2 is YFSETQ. The CDR3 is 16 residues long.

The V call is TRBV6-5, the J call TRBJ1-6, with a possible D match to TRBD1 (6 bases). This CDR3 is 14 amino acids long. V dropped 7 bases and J dropped 3 bases, with 10 bases sitting between them. Germline V gene sequence: CDR1 MNHEY, CDR2 SVGAGI. Here the CDR3 reads CASTEQGYNSPLHF. The CDR3 bases are TGTGCCAGCACCGAACAGGGCTATAATTCACCCCTCCACTTT.

J is TRBJ2-7 and V is TRBV4-2; D not certain. The CDR3 has 14 amino acids. With 0 bases removed from V and 3 bases from J, the gap between germline ends came to 9 bases. CDR1 and CDR2 from the germline V gene are LGHNA and YNFKEQ. CDR3 loop: CASSQDRFLYEQYF. The CDR3 region has the DNA TGTGCCAGCAGCCAAGACAGGTTTCTCTACGAGCAGTACTTC.

This clone was counted only a few times. The J gene is TRBJ1-1, the V gene TRBV18; D is possibly TRBD1 (5 bases). The V end lost 9 bases, the J end lost 4 bases, and 15 bases lay between the germline ends. Germline V gene lookup returns CDR1 KGHSH and CDR2 LQKENI. The CDR3 has 13 amino acids. This chain's CDR3 is CASRQTDSTEAFF. In DNA form, the CDR3 reads TGTGCCAGTCGCCAGACAGATAGCACTGAAGCTTTCTTT.

This clone showed up just once. The CDR3 protein is CAISERVDTEAFF. In DNA form, the CDR3 reads TGTGCCATCAGTGAGAGGGTTGACACTGAAGCTTTCTTT. The chain joins TRBV10-3 to TRBJ1-1; D gene uncertain. Trimming stripped 2 bases from V and 3 bases from J, with 7 bases between. The V gene's germline CDR1 is ENHRY and CDR2 SYGVKD. There are 13 residues in the CDR3.